Listed below are T cell receptor beta chains from one sample, sequenced in a study of shared clonotypes between healthy human individuals. The method was immunoSEQ multiplex PCR; TCRdb's version includes in-frame clones alone and lacks a portion of them. Here the sample spans some 1.5 million clones, approximately 98% being singletons. The sequencing sample was made of naive CD4+ T cells sorted from blood. These receptors originate from a man aged 30-40 years in good health. The CDR3 runs from the conserved cysteine through the conserved F or W. A D gene is named only where the DNA matches it firmly. The size entry is marked missing in some rows and otherwise reads once, few, many or a size class.

D gene,J gene,clone size,V gene,CDR3 DNA,CDR3 protein
TRBD2,TRBJ2-2,-,TRBV11-3,TGTGCCAGCAGCCCACGGACTAGCGGAGGCGGGGAGCTGTTTTTT,CASSPRTSGGGELFF
-,TRBJ2-7,-,TRBV28,TGTGCCAGCAGTCAGATTGGTCGTGCCTACGAGCAGTACTTC,CASSQIGRAYEQYF
-,TRBJ2-3,-,TRBV5-1,TGCGCCAGCAGCTTGGGGCTGGGCCCACCAGATACGCAGTATTTT,CASSLGLGPPDTQYF
TRBD2,TRBJ2-1,-,TRBV9,TGTGCCAGCAGCGTAGCAATCAGCGGGGGTTACAATGAGCAGTTCTTC,CASSVAISGGYNEQFF
TRBD2,TRBJ2-7,-,TRBV28,TGTGCCAGCAGTTTTTTACGCGGGGGGGTTGATGAGCAGTACTTC,CASSFLRGGVDEQYF
-,TRBJ2-7,-,TRBV6-5,TGTGCCAGCAGTGCGGACGTAAGGTCCTACGAGCAGTACTTC,CASSADVRSYEQYF
-,TRBJ2-3,-,TRBV10-1,TGCGCCAGCAGTCCACAACCCACAGATACGCAGTATTTT,CASSPQPTDTQYF
-,TRBJ2-2,-,TRBV9,TGTGCCAGCAGCGTAGCTTTTCGGGCGAACACCGGGGAGCTGTTTTTT,CASSVAFRANTGELFF
TRBD2,TRBJ2-1,-,TRBV7-2,TGTGCCAGCAGCCGGACTAGCGGGAGTACCAATGAGCAGTTCTTC,CASSRTSGSTNEQFF
-,TRBJ2-4,once,TRBV5-5,TGTGCCAGCAGCTTAATCCTAGGGGGGATAACCAAAAACATTCAGTACTTC,CASSLILGGITKNIQYF
TRBD1,TRBJ2-7,-,TRBV7-9,TGTGCCAGCAGCTTCAGGGACAGGGGCGACGAGCAGTACTTC,CASSFRDRGDEQYF
TRBD2,TRBJ2-7,-,TRBV6-6,TGTGCCAGCAGGGGACTAGCGCACTACGAGCAGTACTTC,CASRGLAHYEQYF
-,TRBJ2-7,-,TRBV18,TGTGCCAGCTCTCCCGGACAGCCCTACGAGCAGTACTTC,CASSPGQPYEQYF
-,TRBJ1-1,-,TRBV5-5,TGTGCCAGCAGCTTTAACAGGGAGGGGACTGAAGCTTTCTTT,CASSFNREGTEAFF
-,TRBJ1-3,-,TRBV5-1,TGCGCCAGCAGCCCTTCCGGGCCCTTAAACACCATATATTTT,CASSPSGPLNTIYF
TRBD1,TRBJ1-1,-,TRBV7-9,TGTGCCAGCAGTGACAGGGGGGACACTGAAGCTTTCTTT,CASSDRGDTEAFF
TRBD1,TRBJ1-5,-,TRBV5-5,TGTGCCAGCAGCACAAGAGGGACAGTTAGCAATCAGCCCCAGCATTTT,CASSTRGTVSNQPQHF
TRBD2,TRBJ2-7,-,TRBV7-8,TGTGCCAGCAGCCCTCGCCACGGGACTAGCGGCTACGAGCAGTACTTC,CASSPRHGTSGYEQYF
-,TRBJ2-2,-,TRBV10-3,TGTGCCATCAGTGAGTCGAGGCCGGTGAACACCGGGGAGCTGTTTTTT,CAISESRPVNTGELFF
TRBD1,TRBJ2-7,once,TRBV5-1,TGCGCCAGCAGCTTCTGGACAGGCTACGAGCAGTACTTC,CASSFWTGYEQYF
-,TRBJ2-1,-,TRBV9,TGTGCCAGCAGCGTAGTAGGATCGGGCGGGACCTACAATGAGCAGTTCTTC,CASSVVGSGGTYNEQFF
TRBD1,TRBJ1-4,-,TRBV5-6,TGTGCCAGCAGCTTGGTGGGGACAGCAATTAATGAAAAACTGTTTTTT,CASSLVGTAINEKLFF
-,TRBJ1-3,once,TRBV5-1,TGCGCCAGCAGCTTGTTAGGGGAGACCTCTGGAAACACCATATATTTT,CASSLLGETSGNTIYF
TRBD2,TRBJ2-1,-,TRBV5-4,TGTGCCAGCAGCAGTCCGGGACTAGCGGGAGGGAGGGGCTACAATGAGCAGTTCTTC,CASSSPGLAGGRGYNEQFF
-,TRBJ2-1,-,TRBV11-2,TGTGCCAGCAGCTCACAAGACAGGTCCTACAATGAGCAGTTCTTC,CASSSQDRSYNEQFF
-,TRBJ2-7,-,TRBV6-6,TGTGCCACCCTAAGGGGATCCTACGAGCAGTACTTC,CATLRGSYEQYF
-,TRBJ1-2,-,TRBV5-1,TGCGCCAGCAGCCTAGGGACGGTCTATGGCTACACCTTC,CASSLGTVYGYTF